The rows below give T cell receptor beta chains drawn from one sample of a study of blood T cells in healthy people across ages. Each CDR3 protein is one row after TCRdb ran MiXCR on the 5' RACE reads. The table records around 990,000 distinct CDR3 sequences, approximately 26% of them present only once. This same sample was also taken into another study, of T cells of mothers and their children.

Sequencing was done on a sample of blood. The receptors come from a girl aged 2 to 10 in good health. Each CDR3 is given with its conserved first and last residue. D genes are given only for firm matches. Only some rows state a clone size, as once, few, many or a class for expanded clones.

D | J | size | V | DNA | CDR3
NA | TRBJ2-5 | many | TRBV4-2 | TGTGCCAGCAGCCCCGGTACTAGTGAGGAGACCCAGTACTTC | CASSPGTSEETQYF
NA | TRBJ1-2 | few | TRBV4-2 | TGTGCCAGCAGCCAAGAAGGTATGGAGAATGGCTACACCTTC | CASSQEGMENGYTF
NA | TRBJ2-4 | NA | TRBV24-1 | TGTGCCACCAGTGATACAGGTGTTGAGACCAAAAACATTCAGTACTTC | CATSDTGVETKNIQYF
NA | TRBJ1-1 | few | TRBV7-9 | TGTGCCAGCAGCTTATCTTACGGGGACACTGAAGCTTTCTTT | CASSLSYGDTEAFF
TRBD2 | TRBJ2-3 | NA | TRBV20-1 | TGCAGTGCTGGCCGGGGGGGAGCAGATACGCAGTATTTT | CSAGRGGADTQYF
NA | TRBJ2-7 | NA | TRBV21-1 | TGTGCCAGCAGCAAAGGGCGGAGGGAGGGCGAGCAGTACTTC | CASSKGRREGEQYF
NA | TRBJ2-1 | NA | TRBV4-3 | TGCGCCAGCAGCCTACGAGGGGGTAAGGGCAATGAGCAGTTCTTC | CASSLRGGKGNEQFF
NA | TRBJ1-2 | few | TRBV29-1 | TGCAGCCCATCGTTTATTATGGCAGGGGACTATGGCTACACCTTC | CSPSFIMAGDYGYTF
NA | TRBJ1-5 | NA | TRBV28 | TGTGCCAGCAGTTCTAGAGGGGGAGATCAGCCCCAGCATTTT | CASSSRGGDQPQHF
TRBD1 | TRBJ1-2 | NA | TRBV2 | TGTGCCAGCAGTGACTGGACAGGGGTTGGCTACACCTTC | CASSDWTGVGYTF
NA | TRBJ2-5 | NA | TRBV20-1 | TGCAGTGCTAGTGGTGTGGGTCGGGGGGCCCCGGAGACCCAGTACTTC | CSASGVGRGAPETQYF
TRBD2 | TRBJ2-3 | NA | TRBV20-1 | TGCAGTGTACTGTCAGAAATAGCGGGAGGGCCGATAGATACGCAGTATTTT | CSVLSEIAGGPIDTQYF
TRBD1 | TRBJ2-4 | NA | TRBV7-2 | TGTGCCAGCAGCTTGGGAAGGGGGCTTGACGTAGCCAAAAACATTCAGTACTTC | CASSLGRGLDVAKNIQYF
NA | TRBJ2-3 | NA | TRBV29-1 | TGCACCGTGGAGGGAGGCACAGATACGCAGTATTTT | CTVEGGTDTQYF
NA | TRBJ2-5 | once | TRBV7-2 | TGTGCCAGCAGATGGGGCGGGGCTCCAGAGACCCAGTACTTC | CASRWGGAPETQYF
NA | TRBJ1-6 | NA | TRBV4-2 | TGTGCCAGCAGCCAAGAGGTGGCGCTTAAATCACCCCTCCACTTT | CASSQEVALKSPLHF
NA | TRBJ2-7 | NA | TRBV7-9 | TGTGCCAGCAGCCCCCAAGGGGCGGTGAATTACTACGAGCAGTACTTC | CASSPQGAVNYYEQYF
TRBD2 | TRBJ2-1 | few | TRBV5-6 | TGTGCCAGCAGCTTGGCTAGCGGGGGGGCCGGGAATAATGAGCAGTTCTTC | CASSLASGGAGNNEQFF
TRBD2 | TRBJ2-7 | few | TRBV25-1 | TGTGCCAGCAGTGATTCAAAGCGGGGGGGGTACGAGCAGTACTTC | CASSDSKRGGYEQYF
TRBD1 | TRBJ1-6 | few | TRBV7-8 | TGTGCCAGCACCGACAGGGACCATTCGCCCCTCCACTTT | CASTDRDHSPLHF
NA | TRBJ2-7 | NA | TRBV29-1 | TGCAGCGTTGAAGTTGGTCCGGACGAGCAGTACTTC | CSVEVGPDEQYF
NA | TRBJ1-3 | NA | TRBV2 | TGTGCCAGCTATCTAAGCTCTGGAAACACCATATATTTT | CASYLSSGNTIYF
TRBD1 | TRBJ2-4 | few | TRBV7-9 | TGTGCCAGCAGGTTTACGGGACAGGGGGCTTCCAAAAACATTCAGTACTTC | CASRFTGQGASKNIQYF
TRBD1 | TRBJ2-3 | few | TRBV29-1 | TGCAGCGTTGAAGTCACAGGGGTAGGCACAGATACGCAGTATTTT | CSVEVTGVGTDTQYF
NA | TRBJ2-5 | NA | TRBV28 | TGTGCCAGCAGCTCTGAACTCCAAGAGACCCAGTACTTC | CASSSELQETQYF
NA | TRBJ2-7 | NA | TRBV7-2 | TGTGCCAGCAGCTTTGTGGGAGCATTAAGCGAGCAGTACTTC | CASSFVGALSEQYF
NA | TRBJ1-1 | few | TRBV20-1 | TGCAGTGCTTATACCCAGGGGCTTAACACTGAAGCTTTCTTT | CSAYTQGLNTEAFF
TRBD2 | TRBJ2-5 | few | TRBV5-1 | TGCGCCAGCAGCTTAACCTACGGGACTAGCGGGAGAGAGACCCAGTACTTC | CASSLTYGTSGRETQYF
TRBD1 | TRBJ2-3 | few | TRBV7-3 | TGTGCCAGCAGCCCCAGGGGGAGCACAGATACGCTGTATTTT | CASSPRGSTDTLYF
TRBD2 | TRBJ2-5 | NA | TRBV29-1 | TGCAGCGTTGAAGATAGACTAGCGGGGGCCCAAGAGACCCAGTACTTC | CSVEDRLAGAQETQYF
NA | TRBJ2-1 | few | TRBV12-3/TRBV12-4 | TGTGCCAGCAGTTCCGACAGAGGATATGAGCAGTTCTTC | CASSSDRGYEQFF
NA | TRBJ1-5 | few | TRBV28 | TGTGCCAGCAGTTTAGTGCAGCCCCAGCATTTT | CASSLVQPQHF
NA | TRBJ2-5 | NA | TRBV12-3/TRBV12-4 | TGTGCCAGCAGGGAATCGGGACTCTCGGAGACCCAGTACTTC | CASRESGLSETQYF
TRBD2 | TRBJ2-1 | few | TRBV7-3 | TGTGCCAGCAGCTCTGGGACTACCAATGAGCAGTTCTTC | CASSSGTTNEQFF
TRBD1 | TRBJ1-2 | many | TRBV5-5 | TGTGCCAGCAGCTTTACGACAGGGTCTAACTATGGCTACACCTTC | CASSFTTGSNYGYTF
NA | TRBJ2-7 | NA | TRBV28 | TGTGCCAGCAGGGGCAGGGTGTCGTCCTACGAGCAGTACTTC | CASRGRVSSYEQYF
NA | TRBJ2-3 | NA | TRBV7-2 | TGTGCCAGCAGCTCCCAAACCACCAGGGATACGCAGTATTTT | CASSSQTTRDTQYF